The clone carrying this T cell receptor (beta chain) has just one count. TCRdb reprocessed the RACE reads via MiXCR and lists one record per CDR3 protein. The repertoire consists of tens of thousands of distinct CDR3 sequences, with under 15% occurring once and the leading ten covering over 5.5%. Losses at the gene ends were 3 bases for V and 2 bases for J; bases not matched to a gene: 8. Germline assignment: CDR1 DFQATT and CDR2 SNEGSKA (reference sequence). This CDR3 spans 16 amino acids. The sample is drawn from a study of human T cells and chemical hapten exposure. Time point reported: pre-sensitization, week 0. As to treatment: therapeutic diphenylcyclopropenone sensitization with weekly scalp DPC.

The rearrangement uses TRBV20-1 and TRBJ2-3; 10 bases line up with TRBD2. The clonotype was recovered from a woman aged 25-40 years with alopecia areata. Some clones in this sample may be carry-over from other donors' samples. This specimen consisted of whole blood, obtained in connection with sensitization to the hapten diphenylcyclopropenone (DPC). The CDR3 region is CSASGELAGITDTQYF. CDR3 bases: TGCAGTGCTAGTGGGGAACTAGCGGGGATCACAGATACGCAGTATTTT.